The table lists the clone carrying this T cell receptor beta chain with a few counts. This record belongs to a study of human T cells and chemical hapten exposure. Germline loops: CDR1 MNHEY, CDR2 SVGEGT. The ends were cut back, 4 bases at V and 2 bases at J, with 14 bases in the middle. The CDR3 has 15 amino acids. TCRdb re-derived calls from the RACE reads in MiXCR, one entry per CDR3 protein. The top ten hold about 2.8% of the sample, which has around 180,000 distinct CDR3 sequences, nearly 30% seen once. Documented time point: pre-sensitization, week 0. Treatment in this sample: therapeutic diphenylcyclopropenone sensitization with weekly scalp DPC.

The chain joins TRBV6-2 or TRBV6-3 to TRBJ2-5, with D possibly TRBD2 on 8 matching bases. The origin of this receptor is a woman in her 30s with alopecia areata. Some clones in this sample may be carry-over from other donors' samples. The sequencing here drew on whole blood, taken in connection with sensitization to the hapten diphenylcyclopropenone (DPC). This CDR3 reads CASSSRGGQQETQYF. In nucleotides, the CDR3 is TGTGCCAGCAGTTCCCGGGGGGGACAGCAAGAGACCCAGTACTTC.